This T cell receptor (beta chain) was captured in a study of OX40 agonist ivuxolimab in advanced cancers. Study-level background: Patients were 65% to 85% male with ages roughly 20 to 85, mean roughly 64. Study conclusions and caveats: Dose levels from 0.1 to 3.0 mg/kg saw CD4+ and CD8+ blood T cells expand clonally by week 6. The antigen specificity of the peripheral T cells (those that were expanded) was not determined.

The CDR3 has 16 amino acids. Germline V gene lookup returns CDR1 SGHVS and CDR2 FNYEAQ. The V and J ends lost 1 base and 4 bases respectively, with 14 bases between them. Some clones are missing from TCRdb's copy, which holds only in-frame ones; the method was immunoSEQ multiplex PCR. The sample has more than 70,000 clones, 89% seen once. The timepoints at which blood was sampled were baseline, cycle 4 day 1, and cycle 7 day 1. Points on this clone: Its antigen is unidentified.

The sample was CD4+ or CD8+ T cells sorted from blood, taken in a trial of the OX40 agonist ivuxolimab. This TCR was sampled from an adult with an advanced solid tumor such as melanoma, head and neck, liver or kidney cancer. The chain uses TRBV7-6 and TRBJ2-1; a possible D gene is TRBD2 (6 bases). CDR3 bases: TGTGCCAGCAGCTTAGGGCCCCTAGCGAGGTACAATGAGCAGTTCTTC. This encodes CASSLGPLARYNEQFF.